The 2 T cell receptor beta chains below were found in one sample sequenced in a study of blood T cell repertoires in COVID-19. Profiled with immunoSEQ multiplex PCR; TCRdb holds only in-frame clones, not every one. The table records approximately 180,000 clones, around 90% of them present only once. Source material: peripheral blood. The receptor set was obtained from a man over 45 with acute or convalescent COVID-19.

This clone came up once. The chain carries TRBV28 and TRBJ2-5, with 8 bases aligning to TRBD2. V was clipped by 4 bases and J by 4 bases; unmatched bases: 20. Germline loops: CDR1 MDHEN, CDR2 SYDVKM. The CDR3 spans 19 residues. The CDR3 sequence: CASSSPPTAGAGLRETQYF. DNA of the CDR3: TGTGCCAGCAGTTCCCCTCCGACAGCGGGAGCGGGCTTACGAGAGACCCAGTACTTC.

CDR3 sequence: CASRPGLAGGSTDTQYF. CDR3 in DNA: TGTGCCAGCAGGCCGGGACTAGCGGGGGGAAGCACAGATACGCAGTATTTT. This rearrangement joins TRBV2 to TRBJ2-3; 15 nucleotides align to TRBD2. Germline CDR1 SNHLY, CDR2 FYNNEI. V lost 6 bases, J lost 0 bases, and 4 bases stayed unmatched. The CDR3 has 17 amino acids.